The clone carrying this T cell receptor (beta chain) has a count of ten or more. Its target is not known. In building TCR beta libraries, iRepertoire HTBI primers were used together with Arm-PCR of CDR3 regions. TCRdb fed the multiplex PCR reads into MiXCR, producing one record per CDR3 protein. The sample consists of hundreds of thousands of distinct CDR3 sequences, 16% of them appearing once. Trimming left V 6 bases short and J 8 bases short, with 16 bases between. CDR1 is DFQATT, CDR2 SNEGSKA, per germline (reference sequence). This CDR3 comprises 13 residues. The data are from a study of regulatory T cells in long-lasting Graves disease. Overall study: Those Graves' patients who were newly diagnosed had been on antithyroid drugs under 3 months.

Study outcomes and limitations: Persistent disease was associated with favored TRBV28 usage and with favored use of TRBJ1-2 and TRBJ2-5.

The time point here: newly diagnosed GD, antithyroid drugs for less than 3 months. The TCR library was prepared using RNA isolated from PBMCs. American Thyroid Association guidelines defined Graves' disease diagnosis. The same data also went into a second study, on T cells in Graves' hyperthyroidism and ophthalmopathy.

The sequence derives from a man aged 35 to 55 with Graves disease. The sample in question was peripheral blood mononuclear cells (PBMCs), obtained at new diagnosis, from a patient treated with antithyroid drugs. V is TRBV20-1 and J is TRBJ1-4; a weak D match, TRBD1 (6 bases). This CDR3 is CSASIGGGEKLFF. CDR3 nucleotides: TGCAGTGCATCGATAGGGGGAGGGGAAAAACTGTTTTTT.